Listed below are T cell receptor beta chains from one sample, sequenced in a study of cytomegalovirus exposure and HLA in healthy donors. Sequencing used immunoSEQ multiplex PCR; TCRdb keeps in-frame clones, though not all of them. The data show around 50,000 clones, 80% seen once. The sequenced material came from PBMCs. These receptors came from a man aged 25 to 40 in good health and CMV-seropositive. CDR3s include the opening cysteine and the closing phenylalanine or tryptophan. Only part of the rows carry a size: once, few, many, or a class if the clone is expanded.

v_call,clone_size,cdr3_aa
TRBV28,.,CASSPNRVFNTIYF
TRBV5-1,.,CASSYKLTNTGELFF
TRBV5-1,.,CASLGQGATGELFF
TRBV7-9,.,CASSLVRSGNTIYF
TRBV29-1,.,CSVADRIGGYTF
TRBV6-1,.,CASSEARLHTQYF
TRBV6-5,.,CASSGSSSYNEQFF
TRBV18,.,CASSRTSGGQTDTQYF
TRBV15,once,CATSEGANEQFF
TRBV4-1,.,CASSQTRESRLVDNEQYF
TRBV9,.,CASSETSGNQPQHF
TRBV10-1,few,CASSESTSGGAYNEQFF
TRBV7-9,.,CASSFTTGVYGYTF
TRBV7-3,.,CASRADRGPYEQYF
TRBV6-1,.,CASRGDRGQGSPLHF
TRBV6-4,few,CASSDERQGALPTEAFF
TRBV7-9,.,CASILGGALDGYTF
TRBV11-2,.,CASSRTGVNQPQHF
TRBV5-1,few,CASSLGDRGRITEAFF
TRBV5-1,.,CASFTDGVGTEAFF
TRBV7-6,few,CASNLLGGSTDTQYF
TRBV18,.,CASSPLQTGPNTGELFF
TRBV5-4,.,CASSLPGASGNTIYF
TRBV6-1,.,CASSERDGRGFNYGYTF
TRBV10-2,.,CASSELRGGTDTQYF
TRBV14,.,CASSQDPAGYNSPLHF
TRBV10-2,few,CASSEPSGNYEQYF
TRBV27,.,CASSLKTSGGKEYF
TRBV25-1,.,CASQDRGHEQYF
TRBV10-3,.,CAIGGFSTGELFF
TRBV30,.,CAWSAPPGLYYGYTF
TRBV27,.,CASSRDSSYEQYF
TRBV5-1,.,CASSLGQGNNEQFF
TRBV6-1,.,CASSGLAGAANTGELFF
TRBV19,.,CASSIVGLVGTDTQYF
TRBV9,few,CASSETDRVRGSEQYF
TRBV28,.,CASSLHRGVSYEQYF
TRBV2,.,CASSEMQVGNSPLHF
TRBV20-1,.,CSPGGGYTF
TRBV11-3,.,CASSSTKEETQYF
TRBV25-1,.,CASSPTQGYNSPLHF
TRBV18,.,CASSPQTGPNTEAFF
TRBV18,once,CASSPPGQTYQPQHF
TRBV5-6,few,CASSFSTSGEHNEQFF
TRBV27,.,CASSFGQGAQPQHF
TRBV7-6,few,CASSLSVNTEAFF
TRBV7-9,.,CASSSTGTLGSEAFF
TRBV30,.,CAFGGWKGTDTQYF
TRBV29-1,.,CSVEAAGRLYNEQFF
TRBV7-3,.,CASSLGASGGQETQYF
TRBV28,once,CASRRSGTGNTGELFF
TRBV4-2,.,CASSQDRLAGTNTGELFF
TRBV6-1,.,CASRKIDRDEQYF